This TCR beta chain was documented in a study of cytomegalovirus exposure and HLA in healthy donors. Study-wide results and limits: Among the most significant clusters, several appeared linked to common viral pathogens in a later analysis. CMV antigen specificity of a few CMV-associated chains was confirmed in vitro. Prior analysis indicated that the majority of TCR beta V segments exhibited productivity approximately 87% or approximately 30% of the time.

Trimming removed 3 bases from V and 0 bases from J; junction bases left unmatched: 9. Germline CDR1 SGHRS, CDR2 YFSETQ. The CDR3 has 17 amino acids. To note about this clone: The target antigen is unknown.

Primers for the PCR totalled 60 Vbeta and 13 Jbeta. TCRdb's table, derived via immunoSEQ multiplex PCR, lists solely in-frame clones and lacks some. There are some 150,000 clones in the sample; about three quarters occur only once, and about 3% lies in the top ten. This clonotype was sampled from a man in his forties in good health and CMV-seropositive. The sample consisted of PBMCs. V and J are TRBV5-1 and TRBJ1-1; 9 bases agree with TRBD1. The CDR3 is CASSSGTGSIMNTEAFF. The CDR3 DNA reads as TGCGCCAGCAGCTCCGGGACAGGGAGCATCATGAACACTGAAGCTTTCTTT.